This T cell receptor (beta chain) was found in a study of T cell responses to AZD1222 COVID-19 vaccine (dated by TCRdb to about 2021). General notes on the study: Because spike-specific TCR depth and breadth did not differ between the two schedules, AZD1222 recipients who got a second dose at roughly 4 weeks were pooled with those who got a second dose at roughly 12 weeks. TCR sequencing was performed for roughly 240 trial participants, of whom roughly 200 were given two doses of AZD1222 and roughly 25 were given two doses of MenACWY control vaccine. Trial participants were enrolled by age into 18-55, 56-69 and 70-plus year subgroups, with roughly 160, 29 and 62 TCR-sequenced participants respectively.

Interpreted using the paper, the time point label stands for: baseline before first vaccination. Vaccinee samples came from UK trials COV001 and COV002, including a single-blind randomized controlled phase 2/3 trial of AZD1222 (ChAdOx1 nCoV-19) in healthy adults. Trial participant PBMC samples were collected at day 0 and day 28 after the second dose for TCRbeta chain sequencing. The CDR3 regions of human TCRbeta chains were subjected to immunosequencing. For the original study's pipeline: Repertoire TCRs were checked for matches against a reference library of SARS-CoV-2-specific TCRs that had been generated using the MIRA antigen-specificity platform. Breadth was defined as the fraction of unique TCRs that were SARS-CoV-2-associated, and depth was defined as the fraction of total T cells that were SARS-CoV-2-associated. Using the MIRA data, every spike-specific TCR was mapped to the spike region that the TCR reacted to and assigned to either a CD4 or a CD8 class. Log10-transformed breadth and depth values were compared by one-way ANOVA with Sidak's multiple comparisons tests. TCRdb mirrors the immuneACCESS table, restricted to in-frame sequences. Some clones are absent from its copies; in checked studies, under half trace to an unresolved V gene, and the reason for the others is unknown. The V and J calls and clone size were taken over from that table, and D and trimming were inferred from the DNA. The sample table lists roughly 150,000 clones, over 85% of them with a count of one. Over 1.5% of the sample comes from the top ten.

On this clone itself: No antigen is known for it. Within one base of it there is no much larger clone, and no base qualities were kept.

The full study reports these points: Conclusions about previously exposed vaccinees are limited, since just a handful of AZD1222 recipients were seropositive for SARS-CoV-2 at baseline. Participants were mostly white British and included more females than males, and it was suggested by the authors that clonal diversity may have been underestimated. No day 14 peak-response samples were available, so repertoires were characterized only after the peak T cell response. The whole spike protein was spanned by vaccine-associated CD4 TCRs, and dominant responses were seen in regions 160-218 and 743-854. A significant rise in spike-specific TCR breadth and depth was observed after two AZD1222 doses relative to day 0 and relative to MenACWY recipients. Reportedly, almost half of the unique spike-specific TCRs recognized epitopes lying outside the regions that are mutated in the B.1.351 and B.1.1.7 variants. The 56-69-year group was small, and its depth increase did not reach significance, likely because of low power.

The specimen was peripheral blood, collected on day 0 of AZD1222 vaccination. The sequence derives from an adult in good health.

The CDR3 in this case is CASSFRQGSPLHF. The sequenced DNA is TGTGCCAGCAGCTTTCGACAGGGGTCACCCCTCCACTTT. The V and J segments used are TRBV7-3 and TRBJ1-6, with TRBD1 identical over 8 junction bases. The CDR3 numbers 13 residues from cysteine through phenylalanine. Here the CDR3 DNA is all that survives: 39 bases in frame from base 1. From V the trimming removes 3 bases and from J it removes 10 bases, while the gene matches leave 2 bases of the junction unaccounted for. From a lookup of the germline V gene, CDR1 and CDR2 are SGHTA and FQGTGA.